This is a list of T cell receptor beta chains from one sample in a study of a mutant IDH1 vaccine in newly diagnosed glioma. TCRdb's table, derived via immunoSEQ multiplex PCR, lists solely in-frame clones and lacks some. The sample lists tens of thousands of clones; 80% to 85% were seen once. The antigens these receptors bind are not known. Specimen: PBMCs, collected from a glioma patient whose treatment included an IDH1 peptide vaccine. These receptor sequences come from a woman aged 45-60 years with glioma. Both conserved end residues are part of each CDR3. A D gene is named only where the DNA matches it firmly. Size values are once, few and many counts, or a class for expanded clones, and some rows have none.

j_gene: TRBJ2-3
v_gene: TRBV6-5
d_gene: NA
abundance: NA
CDR3nt: TGTGCCAGCAGTAATACAGATACGCAGTATTTT
CDR3aa: CASSNTDTQYF

j_gene: TRBJ2-7
v_gene: TRBV7-2
d_gene: NA
abundance: NA
CDR3nt: TGTGCCAGCAGCTTACAACGGGGGGCCCAATACGAGCAGTACTTC
CDR3aa: CASSLQRGAQYEQYF

j_gene: TRBJ1-3
v_gene: TRBV5-1
d_gene: NA
abundance: NA
CDR3nt: TGCGCCAGCAGCTTGGGCGCATCTCTCAGCTCTGGAAACACCATATATTTT
CDR3aa: CASSLGASLSSGNTIYF

j_gene: TRBJ2-2
v_gene: TRBV4-2
d_gene: NA
abundance: NA
CDR3nt: TGTGCCAGCAGCCAAGAGCCCGGCGGGGGCCGATCCGGGGAGCTGTTTTTT
CDR3aa: CASSQEPGGGRSGELFF

j_gene: TRBJ1-2
v_gene: TRBV27
d_gene: TRBD1
abundance: NA
CDR3nt: TGTGCCAGCAGTATAGTAGACAGGGGGATTCTCTATGGCTACACCTTC
CDR3aa: CASSIVDRGILYGYTF

j_gene: TRBJ2-1
v_gene: TRBV18
d_gene: TRBD2
abundance: NA
CDR3nt: TGTGCCAGCTCACCAGGCCAGATCACTAGCGGGGGGGCCTCATGGTTCTTC
CDR3aa: CASSPGQITSGGASWFF

j_gene: TRBJ1-1
v_gene: TRBV10-3
d_gene: TRBD1
abundance: NA
CDR3nt: TGTGCCATCAAGAGGGGACAGGTTGATGAAGCTTTCTTT
CDR3aa: CAIKRGQVDEAFF

j_gene: TRBJ2-5
v_gene: TRBV27
d_gene: NA
abundance: NA
CDR3nt: TGTGCCAGCAGTTCCCTCGGGGAGACCCAGTACTTC
CDR3aa: CASSSLGETQYF

j_gene: TRBJ2-1
v_gene: TRBV5-8
d_gene: NA
abundance: once
CDR3nt: TGTGCCAGCAGCTTGGACACTAGCAAACAGTTCTTC
CDR3aa: CASSLDTSKQFF

j_gene: TRBJ2-7
v_gene: TRBV5-4
d_gene: NA
abundance: NA
CDR3nt: TGTGCCAGCAGCGTGACAAGGACCTACGAGCAGTACTTC
CDR3aa: CASSVTRTYEQYF

j_gene: TRBJ1-1
v_gene: TRBV6-1
d_gene: NA
abundance: NA
CDR3nt: TGTGCCAGCTTCTCGAACACTGAAGCTTTCTTT
CDR3aa: CASFSNTEAFF

j_gene: TRBJ1-1
v_gene: TRBV6-1
d_gene: NA
abundance: NA
CDR3nt: TGTGCCAGCACACCTAGGGCTGAAGCTTTCTTT
CDR3aa: CASTPRAEAFF

j_gene: TRBJ1-5
v_gene: TRBV19
d_gene: NA
abundance: NA
CDR3nt: TGTGCCAGTAGTATAACGGGGGCAGGAGATCAGCCCCAGCATTTT
CDR3aa: CASSITGAGDQPQHF

j_gene: TRBJ1-2
v_gene: TRBV7-9
d_gene: TRBD1
abundance: NA
CDR3nt: TGTGCCAGCAGCTTAGCGGGACAGGGGGTCTATGGCTACACCTTC
CDR3aa: CASSLAGQGVYGYTF

j_gene: TRBJ1-3
v_gene: TRBV5-8
d_gene: NA
abundance: few
CDR3nt: TGTGCCAGCAGCCGGACCTTTACTGGAAACACCATATATTTT
CDR3aa: CASSRTFTGNTIYF

j_gene: TRBJ1-1
v_gene: TRBV9
d_gene: NA
abundance: NA
CDR3nt: TGTGCCAGCAGTGGAATGAACACTGAAGCTTTCTTT
CDR3aa: CASSGMNTEAFF

j_gene: TRBJ2-7
v_gene: TRBV19
d_gene: NA
abundance: NA
CDR3nt: TGTGCCAGTAGTATGGGCAGGGGCCGCGTTTACGAGCAGTACTTC
CDR3aa: CASSMGRGRVYEQYF

j_gene: TRBJ2-1
v_gene: TRBV6-6
d_gene: NA
abundance: NA
CDR3nt: TGTGCCAGCAGCCTATACAGGGAGGATGAGCAGTTCTTC
CDR3aa: CASSLYREDEQFF

j_gene: TRBJ1-5
v_gene: TRBV19
d_gene: NA
abundance: NA
CDR3nt: TGTGCCAGTAGTATAGAGGGGCTCTACAATCAGCCCCAGCATTTT
CDR3aa: CASSIEGLYNQPQHF

j_gene: TRBJ1-1
v_gene: TRBV6-5
d_gene: TRBD1
abundance: NA
CDR3nt: TGTGCCAGCAGCTCATTCGGACAGGCGAACACTGAAGCTTTCTTT
CDR3aa: CASSSFGQANTEAFF

j_gene: TRBJ1-5
v_gene: TRBV7-9
d_gene: NA
abundance: NA
CDR3nt: TGTGCCAGCAGCCCAACCCCCGGGATGAGCAATCAGCCCCAGCATTTT
CDR3aa: CASSPTPGMSNQPQHF

j_gene: TRBJ2-7
v_gene: TRBV14
d_gene: NA
abundance: NA
CDR3nt: TGTGCCAGCAGCCAAGATCCCGGACAGATCTCCTACGAGCAGTACTTC
CDR3aa: CASSQDPGQISYEQYF

j_gene: TRBJ1-1
v_gene: TRBV7-7
d_gene: NA
abundance: NA
CDR3nt: TGTGCCAGCAGCCCACGCACACGAACCGGAGGACGCCTAGTGAACACTGAAGCTTTCTTT
CDR3aa: CASSPRTRTGGRLVNTEAFF

j_gene: TRBJ1-3
v_gene: TRBV9
d_gene: NA
abundance: few
CDR3nt: TGTGCCAGCAGCGACACCCGGGGGGGAAACACCATATATTTT
CDR3aa: CASSDTRGGNTIYF

j_gene: TRBJ2-5
v_gene: TRBV5-4
d_gene: NA
abundance: NA
CDR3nt: TGTGCCAGCAGCTTACTGGGGAATCAAGGCACCCAGTACTTC
CDR3aa: CASSLLGNQGTQYF

j_gene: TRBJ1-1
v_gene: TRBV9
d_gene: NA
abundance: NA
CDR3nt: TGTGCCAGCAGCCGGGACGGACTAAACACTGAAGCTTTCTTT
CDR3aa: CASSRDGLNTEAFF

j_gene: TRBJ2-7
v_gene: TRBV19
d_gene: NA
abundance: NA
CDR3nt: TGTGCCAGTACATCCGGGGGCTCCTACGAGCAGTACTTC
CDR3aa: CASTSGGSYEQYF

j_gene: TRBJ1-5
v_gene: TRBV7-9
d_gene: TRBD1
abundance: few
CDR3nt: TGTGCCAGCAGCTTGGGACAGGGCCGTGCCCCCCAGCATTTT
CDR3aa: CASSLGQGRAPQHF

j_gene: TRBJ1-2
v_gene: TRBV7-8
d_gene: NA
abundance: NA
CDR3nt: TGTGCCAGCAGCTTAGGAGGCCAGGGCTATGGCTACACCTTC
CDR3aa: CASSLGGQGYGYTF

j_gene: TRBJ1-5
v_gene: TRBV5-4
d_gene: NA
abundance: NA
CDR3nt: TGTGCCAGCAGCTTGGGAGGGCAGGGAAGCAATCAGCCCCAGCATTTT
CDR3aa: CASSLGGQGSNQPQHF

j_gene: TRBJ1-2
v_gene: TRBV6-5
d_gene: TRBD1
abundance: NA
CDR3nt: TGTGCCAGCAGACCGGGACAGGGGGTTAACTATGGCTACACCTTC
CDR3aa: CASRPGQGVNYGYTF

j_gene: TRBJ1-1
v_gene: TRBV28
d_gene: NA
abundance: NA
CDR3nt: TGTGCCAGCAGTTTATGGAGCAGGGTAATCACTGAAGCTTTCTTT
CDR3aa: CASSLWSRVITEAFF

j_gene: TRBJ1-1
v_gene: TRBV5-1
d_gene: TRBD1
abundance: NA
CDR3nt: TGCGCCAGCAGCTGGCGACAGGGGAAGGCCACTGAAGCTTTCTTT
CDR3aa: CASSWRQGKATEAFF

j_gene: TRBJ1-1
v_gene: TRBV19
d_gene: NA
abundance: NA
CDR3nt: TGTGCCAGTAAAGGCCAGTATCCTGAAGCTTTCTTT
CDR3aa: CASKGQYPEAFF

j_gene: TRBJ2-1
v_gene: TRBV7-9
d_gene: NA
abundance: NA
CDR3nt: TGTGCCAGCAGCTTACTGGGGACTGGGGGCGATGAGCAGTTCTTC
CDR3aa: CASSLLGTGGDEQFF

j_gene: TRBJ1-2
v_gene: TRBV19
d_gene: NA
abundance: NA
CDR3nt: TGTGCCAGTAGTATAGATTCAAGGGGGGCGCCCACCTATGGCTACACCTTC
CDR3aa: CASSIDSRGAPTYGYTF

j_gene: TRBJ1-3
v_gene: TRBV29-1
d_gene: NA
abundance: NA
CDR3nt: TGCAGCGTTCAGGGATTTGGAAACACCATATATTTT
CDR3aa: CSVQGFGNTIYF

j_gene: TRBJ1-2
v_gene: TRBV5-1
d_gene: NA
abundance: NA
CDR3nt: TGCGCCAGCAGCTTGTCCGCGGAGACTAACTATGGCTACACCTTC
CDR3aa: CASSLSAETNYGYTF

j_gene: TRBJ2-1
v_gene: TRBV30
d_gene: TRBD2
abundance: NA
CDR3nt: TGTGCCTGGGCTAGGGGGCGGGGGGGTCCCAATGAGCAGTTCTTC
CDR3aa: CAWARGRGGPNEQFF